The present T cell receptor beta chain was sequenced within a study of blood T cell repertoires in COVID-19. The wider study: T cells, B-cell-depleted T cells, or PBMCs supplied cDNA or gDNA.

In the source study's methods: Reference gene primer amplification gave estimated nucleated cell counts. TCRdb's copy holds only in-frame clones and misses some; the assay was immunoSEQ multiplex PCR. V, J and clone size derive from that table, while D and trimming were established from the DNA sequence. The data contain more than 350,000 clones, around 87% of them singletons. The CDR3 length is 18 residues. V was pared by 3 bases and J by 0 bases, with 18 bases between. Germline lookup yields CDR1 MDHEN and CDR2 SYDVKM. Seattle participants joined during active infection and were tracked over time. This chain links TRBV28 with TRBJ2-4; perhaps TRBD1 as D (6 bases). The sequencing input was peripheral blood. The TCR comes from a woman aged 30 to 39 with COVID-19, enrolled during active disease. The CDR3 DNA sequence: TGTGCCAGCAGTTTCGTACAGGGCGGGCAGTTAGCCAAAAACATTCAGTACTTC. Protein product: CASSFVQGGQLAKNIQYF.